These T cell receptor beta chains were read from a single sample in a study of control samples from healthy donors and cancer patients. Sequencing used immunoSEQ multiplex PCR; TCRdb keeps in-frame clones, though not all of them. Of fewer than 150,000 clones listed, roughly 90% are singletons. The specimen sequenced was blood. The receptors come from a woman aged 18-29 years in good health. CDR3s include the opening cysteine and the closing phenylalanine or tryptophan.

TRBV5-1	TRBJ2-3	CASRGQAAVRTDTQYF
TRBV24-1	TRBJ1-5	CATSDLWTGGVSNQPQHF
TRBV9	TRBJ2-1	CASSVGLSPSYNEQFF
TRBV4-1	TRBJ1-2	CASSQTLDRDSYGYTF
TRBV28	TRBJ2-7	CASSLGPAGPSYEQYF
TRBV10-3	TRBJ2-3	CAIASSGTDTQYF
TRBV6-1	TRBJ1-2	CASSAQMWLDIEEFYTF
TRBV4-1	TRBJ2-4	CASSQGWLAKNIQYF
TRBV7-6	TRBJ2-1	CASSTGTRYNEQFF
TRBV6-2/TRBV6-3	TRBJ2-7	CASSWLGFSEQYF
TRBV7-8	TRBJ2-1	CASSLRETNNEQFF
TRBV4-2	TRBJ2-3	CASRPRRGADTQYF
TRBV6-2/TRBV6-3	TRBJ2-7	CASSYSAGSYEQYF
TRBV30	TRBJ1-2	CAWSIRNRGSNYGYTF
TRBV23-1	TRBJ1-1	CASSQYKGVAEAFF
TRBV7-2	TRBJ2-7	CASSSLYEQYF
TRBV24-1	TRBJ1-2	CATSDPRTEDYGYTF
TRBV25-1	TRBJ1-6	CASRVTSPYNSPLHF
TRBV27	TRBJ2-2	CASSLKRGKLNTGELFF
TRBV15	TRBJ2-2	CATSPGLSAYTGELFF
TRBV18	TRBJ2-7	CASSPPSNRESEQYF
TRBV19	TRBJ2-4	CASSFRPGKIDIQYF
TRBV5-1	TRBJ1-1	CASSLASVLGVEAFF
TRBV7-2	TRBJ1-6	CASSPTSAHFPLYNSPLHF
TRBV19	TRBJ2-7	CASSTRGQSSYEQYF
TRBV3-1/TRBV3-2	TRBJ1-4	CASSQDEGRVEKLFF
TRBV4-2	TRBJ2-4	CASSQAGGAAKNIQYF
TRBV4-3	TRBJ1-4	CASSQMHWGDEKLFF
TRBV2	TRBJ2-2	CASNRGPTGELFF
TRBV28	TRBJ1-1	CATKPDSNTEAFF
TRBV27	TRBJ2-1	CASSLGRDRGPRSYNEQFF
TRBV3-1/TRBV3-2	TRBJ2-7	CASSQDLRDTSYEQYF
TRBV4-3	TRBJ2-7	CASSPGTSGSNEQYF
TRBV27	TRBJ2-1	CASSLGGSYNEQFF
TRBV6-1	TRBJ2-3	CASSEALVPLNTRYTQYF
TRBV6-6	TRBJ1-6	CASSYDGSSYNSPLHF
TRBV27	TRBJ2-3	CASSPLRTSGTPPATQYF
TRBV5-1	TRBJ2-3	CASSGQGTDTQYF
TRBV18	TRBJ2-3	CASSPTGFGTDTQYF
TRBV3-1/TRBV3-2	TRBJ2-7	CASSPRRGQGTGSYEQYF